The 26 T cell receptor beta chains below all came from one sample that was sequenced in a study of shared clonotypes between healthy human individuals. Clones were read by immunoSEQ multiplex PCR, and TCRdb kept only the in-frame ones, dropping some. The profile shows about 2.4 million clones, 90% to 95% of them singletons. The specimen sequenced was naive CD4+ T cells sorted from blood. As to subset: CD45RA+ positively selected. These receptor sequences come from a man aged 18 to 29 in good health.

The CDR3, as DNA: TGTGCCAGCAGTGAAAATCGGGTGCCCTATGGCTACACCTTC. Protein sequence: CASSENRVPYGYTF. V and J are TRBV25-1 and TRBJ1-2, with unresolved D. With 2 bases removed from V and 4 bases from J, the gap between germline ends came to 11 bases. This CDR3 is 14 amino acids long. Germline V gives CDR1 MGHDK, CDR2 SYGVNS.

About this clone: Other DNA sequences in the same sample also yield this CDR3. This CDR3 reads CASSDRNTGELFF. The DNA for the CDR3 is TGCGCCAGCAGTGACAGGAACACCGGGGAGCTGTTTTTT. The chain uses TRBV10-1 and TRBJ2-2, with unresolved D. The CDR3 has 13 residues. CDR1 is WNHNN and CDR2 is SYGVQD in the germline V gene (reference sequence). Trimming removed 3 bases at V and 1 base at J, with 3 bases between.

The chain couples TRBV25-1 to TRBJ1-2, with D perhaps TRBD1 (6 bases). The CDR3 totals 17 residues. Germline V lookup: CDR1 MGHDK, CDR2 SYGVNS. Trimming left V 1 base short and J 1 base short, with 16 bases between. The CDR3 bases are TGTGCCAGCAGTGAATCCGGGTTGCAGGGGAGTAACTATGGCTACACCTTC. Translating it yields CASSESGLQGSNYGYTF.

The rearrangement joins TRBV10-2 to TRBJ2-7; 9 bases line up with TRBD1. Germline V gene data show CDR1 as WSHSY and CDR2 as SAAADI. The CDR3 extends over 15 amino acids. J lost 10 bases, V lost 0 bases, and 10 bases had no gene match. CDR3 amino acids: CASSESTGTGKRQYF. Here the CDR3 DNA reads TGCGCCAGCAGTGAGTCTACCGGGACAGGGAAACGCCAGTACTTC.

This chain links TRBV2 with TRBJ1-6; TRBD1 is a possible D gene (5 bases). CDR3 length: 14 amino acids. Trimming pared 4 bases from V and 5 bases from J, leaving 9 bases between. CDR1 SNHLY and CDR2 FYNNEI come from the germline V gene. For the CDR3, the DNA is TGTGCCAGCAGTGGGGGCGCGGATAATTCACCCCTCCACTTT. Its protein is CASSGGADNSPLHF.

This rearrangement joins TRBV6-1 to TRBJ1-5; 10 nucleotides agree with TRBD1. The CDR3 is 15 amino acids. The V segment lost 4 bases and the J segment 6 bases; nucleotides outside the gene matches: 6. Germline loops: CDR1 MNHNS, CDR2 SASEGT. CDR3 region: CASSVQDRGPQPQHF. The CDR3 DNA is TGTGCCAGCAGTGTCCAAGACAGGGGGCCTCAGCCCCAGCATTTT.

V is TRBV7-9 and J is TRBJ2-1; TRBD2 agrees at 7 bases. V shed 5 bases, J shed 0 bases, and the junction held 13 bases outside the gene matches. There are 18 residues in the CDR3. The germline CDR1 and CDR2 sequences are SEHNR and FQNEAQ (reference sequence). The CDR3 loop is CASSPKAGRGSSYNEQFF. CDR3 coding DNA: TGTGCCAGCAGCCCCAAAGCGGGTCGCGGGAGCTCCTACAATGAGCAGTTCTTC.

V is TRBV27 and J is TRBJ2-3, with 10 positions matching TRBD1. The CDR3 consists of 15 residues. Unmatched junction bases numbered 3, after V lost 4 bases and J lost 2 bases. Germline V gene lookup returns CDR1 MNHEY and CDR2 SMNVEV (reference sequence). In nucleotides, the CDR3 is TGTGCCAGCAGTTCTGGACAGGGGGTCACAGATACGCAGTATTTT. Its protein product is CASSSGQGVTDTQYF.

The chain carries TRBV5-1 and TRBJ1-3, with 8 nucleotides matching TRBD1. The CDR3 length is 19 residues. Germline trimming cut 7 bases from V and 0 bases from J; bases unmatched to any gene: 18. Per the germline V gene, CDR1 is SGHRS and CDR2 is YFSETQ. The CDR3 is CASSPGQGNSLLSGNTIYF. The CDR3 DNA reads TGCGCCAGCTCCCCCGGACAGGGTAACAGCCTACTCTCTGGAAACACCATATATTTT.

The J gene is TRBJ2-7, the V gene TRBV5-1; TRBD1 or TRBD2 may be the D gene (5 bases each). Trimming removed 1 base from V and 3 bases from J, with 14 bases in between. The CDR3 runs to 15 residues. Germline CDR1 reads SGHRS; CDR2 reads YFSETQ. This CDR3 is CASSLLGRGYYEQYF. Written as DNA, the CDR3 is TGCGCCAGCAGCTTGTTGGGACGGGGATACTACGAGCAGTACTTC.

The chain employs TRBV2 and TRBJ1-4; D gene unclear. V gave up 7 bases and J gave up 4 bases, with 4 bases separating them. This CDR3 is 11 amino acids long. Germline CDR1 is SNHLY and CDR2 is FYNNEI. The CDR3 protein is CASMGNEKLFF. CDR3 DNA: TGTGCCAGCATGGGTAATGAAAAACTGTTTTTT.

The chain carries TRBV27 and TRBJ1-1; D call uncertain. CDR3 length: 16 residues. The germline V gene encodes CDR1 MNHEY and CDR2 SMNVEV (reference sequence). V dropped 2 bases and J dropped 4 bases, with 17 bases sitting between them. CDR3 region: CASSLNALIVSTEAFF. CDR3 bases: TGTGCCAGCAGTTTAAACGCCCTAATAGTGAGCACTGAAGCTTTCTTT.

CDR3 sequence reads: CASSLQGTPYEQYF. CDR3 nucleotides: TGTGCCAGCAGCTTACAGGGGACTCCCTACGAGCAGTACTTC. The V gene is TRBV7-2, the J gene TRBJ2-7; tentatively, D is TRBD1 or TRBD2 (6 bases each). Per germline, CDR1 SGHTA and CDR2 FQGNSA. Trimming left V 2 bases short and J 2 bases short, with 10 bases between. There are 14 residues in the CDR3.

The CDR3 loop reads CATSRDLGTAETQYF. CDR3 sequence (DNA): TGTGCCACCAGCAGAGATCTGGGGACAGCGGAGACCCAGTACTTC. The V call is TRBV15, the J call TRBJ2-5; 7 bases match TRBD1. CDR1 is LNHNV and CDR2 is YYDKDF in the germline V gene (reference sequence). The CDR3 contains 15 residues. Trimming removed 0 bases from V and 5 bases from J; junction bases left unmatched: 6.

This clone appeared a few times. CDR3 residues: CASSLSPGNQPQHF. The CDR3 coding sequence is TGTGCCAGCAGCTTATCCCCCGGGAATCAGCCCCAGCATTTT. The V call is TRBV7-2, the J call TRBJ1-5; D remains ambiguous. The CDR3 is 14 residues long. V gave up 2 bases and J gave up 4 bases, with 9 bases separating them. Germline V gives CDR1 SGHTA, CDR2 FQGNSA.

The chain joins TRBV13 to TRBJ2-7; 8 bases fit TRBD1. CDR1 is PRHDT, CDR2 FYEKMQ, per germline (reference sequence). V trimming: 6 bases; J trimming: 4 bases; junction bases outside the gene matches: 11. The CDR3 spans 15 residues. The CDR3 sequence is CASSSDRGDPYEQYF. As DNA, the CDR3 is TGTGCCAGCAGTTCCGACAGGGGAGACCCTTACGAGCAGTACTTC.

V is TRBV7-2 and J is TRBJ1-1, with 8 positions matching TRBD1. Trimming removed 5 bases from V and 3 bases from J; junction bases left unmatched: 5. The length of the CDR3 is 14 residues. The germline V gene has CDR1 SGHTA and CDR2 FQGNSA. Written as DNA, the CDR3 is TGTGCCAGCAGCCGACAGGGGAGAGACACTGAAGCTTTCTTT. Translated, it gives CASSRQGRDTEAFF.

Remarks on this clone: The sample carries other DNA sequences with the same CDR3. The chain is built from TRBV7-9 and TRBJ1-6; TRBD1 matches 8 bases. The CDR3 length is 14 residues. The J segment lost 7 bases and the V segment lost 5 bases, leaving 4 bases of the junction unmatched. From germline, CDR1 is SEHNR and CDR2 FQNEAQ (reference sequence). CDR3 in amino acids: CASSPAGGNSPLHF. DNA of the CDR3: TGTGCCAGCAGCCCGGCAGGGGGCAATTCACCCCTCCACTTT.

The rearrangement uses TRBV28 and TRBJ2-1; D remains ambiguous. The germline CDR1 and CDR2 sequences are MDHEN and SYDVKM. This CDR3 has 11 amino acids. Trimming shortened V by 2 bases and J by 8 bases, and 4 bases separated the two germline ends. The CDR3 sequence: CASSLRYEQFF. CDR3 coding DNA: TGTGCCAGCAGTTTAAGGTATGAGCAGTTCTTC.

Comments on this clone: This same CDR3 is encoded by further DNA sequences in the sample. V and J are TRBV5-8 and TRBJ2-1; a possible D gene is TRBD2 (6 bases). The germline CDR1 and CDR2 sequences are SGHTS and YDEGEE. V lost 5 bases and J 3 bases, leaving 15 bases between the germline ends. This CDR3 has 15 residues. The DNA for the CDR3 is TGTGCCAGCAGTTTAGGGTTAGCGGTCTACAATGAGCAGTTCTTC. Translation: CASSLGLAVYNEQFF.

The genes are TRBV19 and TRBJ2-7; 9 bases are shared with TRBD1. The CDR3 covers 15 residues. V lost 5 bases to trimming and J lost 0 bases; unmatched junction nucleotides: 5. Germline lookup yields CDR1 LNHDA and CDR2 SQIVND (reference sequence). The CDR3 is CASSLRDRVSYEQYF. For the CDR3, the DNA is TGTGCCAGTAGTCTCCGGGACAGGGTCTCCTACGAGCAGTACTTC.

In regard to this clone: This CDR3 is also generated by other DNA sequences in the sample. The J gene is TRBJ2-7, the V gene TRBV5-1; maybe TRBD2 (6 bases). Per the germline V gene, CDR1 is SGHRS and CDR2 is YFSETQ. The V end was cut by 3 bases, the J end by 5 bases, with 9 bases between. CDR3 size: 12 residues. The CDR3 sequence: CASSSGGDEQYF. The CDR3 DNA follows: TGCGCCAGCAGCTCGGGCGGGGACGAGCAGTACTTC. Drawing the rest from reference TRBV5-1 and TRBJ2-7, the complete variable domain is KAGVTQTPRYLIKTRGQQVTLSCSPISGHRSVSWYQQTPGQGLQFLFEYFSETQRNKGNFPGRFSGRQFSNSRSEMNVSTLELGDSALYLCASSSGGDEQYFGPGTRLTVT.

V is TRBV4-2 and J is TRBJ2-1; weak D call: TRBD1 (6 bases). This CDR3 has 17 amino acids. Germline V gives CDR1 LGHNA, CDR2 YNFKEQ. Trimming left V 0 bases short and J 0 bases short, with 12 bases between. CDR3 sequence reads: CASSQEGGYPSYNEQFF. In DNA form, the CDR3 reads TGTGCCAGCAGCCAAGAAGGGGGATACCCCTCCTACAATGAGCAGTTCTTC.

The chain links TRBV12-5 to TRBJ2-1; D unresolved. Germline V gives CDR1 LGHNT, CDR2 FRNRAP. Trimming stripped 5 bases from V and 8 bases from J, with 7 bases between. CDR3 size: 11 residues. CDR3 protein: CASGLTDEQFF. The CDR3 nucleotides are TGTGCTAGTGGTCTCACCGATGAGCAGTTCTTC.

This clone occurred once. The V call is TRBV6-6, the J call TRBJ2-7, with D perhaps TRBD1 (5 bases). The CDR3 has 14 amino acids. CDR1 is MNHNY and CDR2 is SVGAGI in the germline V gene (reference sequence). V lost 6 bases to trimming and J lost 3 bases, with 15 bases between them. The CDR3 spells CASRVQGSRYEQYF. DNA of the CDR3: TGTGCCAGCAGGGTGCAGGGCTCGCGCTACGAGCAGTACTTC.

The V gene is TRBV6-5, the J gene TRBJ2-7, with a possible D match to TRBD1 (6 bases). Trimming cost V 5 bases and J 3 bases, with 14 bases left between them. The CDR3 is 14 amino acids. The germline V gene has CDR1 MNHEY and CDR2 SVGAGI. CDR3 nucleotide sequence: TGTGCCAGCAGTAAGGACAGAGGGCTCTACGAGCAGTACTTC. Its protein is CASSKDRGLYEQYF.